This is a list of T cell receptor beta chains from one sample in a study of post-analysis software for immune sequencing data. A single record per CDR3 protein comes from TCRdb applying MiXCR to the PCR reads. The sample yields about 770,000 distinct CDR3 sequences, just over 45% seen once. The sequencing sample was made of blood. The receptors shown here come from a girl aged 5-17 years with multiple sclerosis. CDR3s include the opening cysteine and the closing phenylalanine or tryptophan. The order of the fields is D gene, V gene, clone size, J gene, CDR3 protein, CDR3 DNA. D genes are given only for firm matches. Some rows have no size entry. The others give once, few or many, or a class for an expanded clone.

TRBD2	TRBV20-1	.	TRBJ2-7	CSAISGTSGYNEQYF	TGCAGTGCTATTTCCGGGACTAGCGGGTACAATGAGCAGTACTTC
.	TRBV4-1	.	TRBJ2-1	CASSQGTAQFF	TGCGCCAGCAGCCAAGGGACTGCACAGTTCTTC
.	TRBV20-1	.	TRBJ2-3	CSARAGDRDTQYF	TGCAGTGCTAGAGCGGGGGATAGAGATACGCAGTATTTT
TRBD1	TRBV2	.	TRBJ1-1	CASRFSATGMNTKAFF	TGTGCCAGCCGCTTCTCCGCGACAGGGATGAACACTAAAGCTTTCTTT
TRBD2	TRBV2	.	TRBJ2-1	CASSETLAGGFEQFF	TGTGCCAGCAGTGAAACACTAGCGGGAGGTTTTGAGCAGTTCTTC
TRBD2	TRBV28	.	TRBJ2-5	CASSSLSGRETQYF	TGTGCCAGCAGTAGCTTAAGCGGGAGAGAGACCCAGTACTTC
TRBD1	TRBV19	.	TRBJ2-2	CASRFRDRNTGELFF	TGTGCCAGCAGATTCCGGGACAGGAACACCGGGGAGCTGTTTTTT
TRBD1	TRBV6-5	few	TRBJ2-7	CASSHPGTGSYEQYF	TGTGCCAGCAGTCACCCGGGGACAGGGTCCTACGAGCAGTACTTC
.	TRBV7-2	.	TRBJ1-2	CASSMDTYGYTF	TGTGCCAGCAGTATGGACACGTATGGCTACACCTTC
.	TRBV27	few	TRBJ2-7	CASSLRQGRVHEQYF	TGTGCCAGCAGTTTACGGCAGGGAAGGGTCCACGAGCAGTACTTC
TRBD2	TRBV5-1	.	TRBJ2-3	CASSLAQGGPRTDTQYF	TGCGCCAGCAGCTTGGCCCAGGGAGGGCCCCGCACAGATACACAGTATTTT
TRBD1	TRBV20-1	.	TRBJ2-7	CSASGQGLSYEQYF	TGCAGTGCTAGCGGACAGGGCCTCTCCTACGAGCAGTACTTC
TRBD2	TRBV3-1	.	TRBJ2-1	CASSRPGLVFYNEQFF	TGTGCCAGCAGCCGACCGGGACTAGTCTTCTACAATGAGCAGTTCTTC
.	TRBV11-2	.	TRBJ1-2	CASSLRIPNGRYGYTF	TGTGCCAGCAGCCTGCGAATCCCAAATGGCCGCTATGGCTACACCTTC
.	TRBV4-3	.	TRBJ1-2	CASSQGIQGIGGYTF	TGCGCCAGCAGCCAAGGGATACAGGGTATTGGCGGCTACACCTTC
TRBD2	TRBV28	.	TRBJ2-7	CASLEAGTSESYEQYF	TGTGCCAGCCTTGAGGCCGGGACTAGCGAATCCTACGAGCAGTACTTC
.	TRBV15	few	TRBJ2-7	CATSTPGSETYEQYF	TGTGCCACCAGCACCCCCGGGAGCGAGACCTACGAGCAGTACTTC
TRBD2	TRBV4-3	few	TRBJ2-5	CASSQVVAGEGETQYF	TGCGCCAGCAGCCAAGTGGTTGCGGGAGAAGGAGAGACCCAGTACTTC
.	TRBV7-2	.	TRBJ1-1	CASSPWEQAFF	TGTGCCAGCAGCCCCTGGGAGCAAGCTTTCTTT
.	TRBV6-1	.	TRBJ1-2	CASSDRGRGYGTF	TGTGCCAGCAGTGATCGCGGCAGGGGATATGGCACCTTC
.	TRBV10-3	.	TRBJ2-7	CATSESGRAVGSEQYF	TGCGCCACCAGTGAGTCGGGCAGGGCAGTAGGGAGCGAGCAGTACTTC
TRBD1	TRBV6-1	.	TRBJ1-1	CASSALPGGDLAFF	TGTGCCAGCAGTGCCCTCCCAGGGGGCGACTTGGCTTTCTTT
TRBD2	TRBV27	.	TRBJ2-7	CASSSSGTSGTYEQYF	TGTGCCAGCAGCTCCTCGGGGACTAGCGGGACATACGAGCAGTACTTC
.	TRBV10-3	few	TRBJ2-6	CAISVHQGDSGANVLTF	TGTGCCATCAGTGTACACCAAGGAGACTCTGGGGCCAACGTCCTGACTTTC
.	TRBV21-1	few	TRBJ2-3	CASSERRRSTDTQYF	TGTGCCAGCAGCGAGCGGAGGAGAAGCACAGATACGCAGTATTTT
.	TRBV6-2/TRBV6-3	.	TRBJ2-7	CASSYAITVEQYF	TGTGCCAGCAGTTACGCCATCACCGTCGAGCAGTACTTC
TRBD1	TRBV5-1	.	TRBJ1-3	CASSLGGQGRNSGNTIYF	TGCGCCAGCAGCTTAGGAGGACAGGGAAGGAACTCTGGAAACACCATATATTTT
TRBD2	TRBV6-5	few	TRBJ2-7	CASSYGEGFTYEQYF	TGTGCCAGCAGTTACGGGGAGGGGTTCACCTACGAGCAGTACTTC
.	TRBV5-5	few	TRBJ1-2	CASSLGPSGGYTF	TGTGCCAGCAGCTTGGGGCCGTCAGGGGGCTACACCTTC